This TCR beta chain appears in the sequencing data of a study of blood T cells in healthy people across ages. Notes on the study in general: No conclusive comparison of naive versus antigen-experienced cells was possible with unsorted PBMCs.

About this clonotype itself: The antigen remains undetermined.

Using a J-beta primer mix together with a sample-barcoded 5' primer, a second PCR was run for roughly 6 to 11 cycles. TCRdb independently ran MiXCR on the 5' RACE reads; one entry per CDR3 protein. The sample shows around 800,000 distinct CDR3 sequences, about 45% of them seen only once. Germline CDR1 and CDR2: MNHEY and SMNVEV (reference sequence). Trimming removed 2 bases at V and 13 bases at J, with 15 bases between. This CDR3 is built from 13 residues. The sequencing sample was made of blood. The J gene is TRBJ2-1, the V gene TRBV27; D is possibly TRBD2 (6 bases). The TCR originated in a man older than 75 in good health. This chain's CDR3 is CASSLQGWGDQFF. CDR3 bases: TGTGCCAGCAGTTTACAAGGGTGGGGGGACCAGTTCTTC.